Following are 15 T cell receptor beta chains from one sample sequenced in a study of blood T cell repertoires in COVID-19 (TCRdb year 2020). To prepare the library, the immunoSEQ multiplex PCR assay was applied. TCRdb's version of the immuneACCESS table is confined to in-frame rearrangements and falls short of the full clone set. An unresolved V gene accounts for under half of the shortfall where checked; the remainder is of unknown origin. This sample has 250,000 or so clones in its table, and about 70% of those were observed once. The ten largest clones represent 3% to 3.5% of the sample. Sequenced material: peripheral blood. Receptor source: an elderly woman with acute or convalescent COVID-19.

The chain uses TRBV6-6 and TRBJ2-7, with 8 bases lining up with TRBD1. Per the germline V gene, CDR1 is MNHNY and CDR2 is SVGAGI (reference sequence). Trimming at V came to 3 bases and at J to 3 bases, leaving 7 bases not matched to a gene. The CDR3 covers 15 residues. This CDR3 is CASSYQDRAGYEQYF. The CDR3 DNA follows: TGTGCCAGCAGTTATCAGGACAGGGCGGGCTACGAGCAGTACTTC.

The gene calls are TRBV6-1 and TRBJ1-2; possible D gene TRBD1, 6 bases. CDR1 MNHNS and CDR2 SASEGT come from the germline V gene. The CDR3 extends over 13 amino acids. V was trimmed by 10 bases and J by 8 bases, leaving 20 bases between them. The CDR3 region has the DNA TGTGCCACCCCTGACCAGGGGCCCTCGGGCTACACCTTC. Protein sequence: CATPDQGPSGYTF.

The chain is built from TRBV10-3 and TRBJ2-3; 9 nucleotides match TRBD1. CDR1 ENHRY and CDR2 SYGVKD come from the germline V gene. The CDR3 extends over 15 amino acids. With 5 bases clipped from V and 1 base from J, the junction kept 4 bases outside the gene matches. CDR3 region: CAISQGQGGTDTQYF. CDR3 DNA sequence: TGTGCCATCAGTCAGGGACAGGGAGGCACAGATACGCAGTATTTT.

This clone was seen a few times. The chain is built from TRBV7-9 and TRBJ2-5; D is unclear. Trimming took off 3 bases at V and 4 bases at J, with 12 bases between the two ends. Germline CDR1 and CDR2: SEHNR and FQNEAQ (reference sequence). The length of the CDR3 is 14 residues. CDR3 protein: CASSFFSGLETQYF. The DNA of the CDR3 is TGTGCCAGCAGCTTTTTTTCGGGTTTAGAGACCCAGTACTTC.

The chain combines TRBV4-1 with TRBJ2-5, with 11 nucleotides matching TRBD2. The CDR3 is made up of 18 amino acids. The J segment lost 4 bases and the V segment lost 4 bases, leaving 14 bases of the junction unmatched. Germline CDR1 is MGHRA and CDR2 is YSYEKL. The CDR3 DNA follows: TGCGCCAGCAGCCCTGACCCCCCGACTAGCGGGGAAAGAGAGACCCAGTACTTC. Translated: CASSPDPPTSGERETQYF.

V usage is TRBV4-1 and J usage is TRBJ2-1; 8 bases match TRBD2. This CDR3 is built from 14 residues. Germline V gives CDR1 MGHRA, CDR2 YSYEKL. V lost 4 bases, J lost 6 bases, and 5 bases stayed unmatched. The chain's CDR3 is CASSRSGTSNEQFF. CDR3 bases: TGCGCCAGCAGCCGATCCGGGACTAGCAATGAGCAGTTCTTC.

V usage is TRBV6-6 and J usage is TRBJ1-1; no clear D. Germline-derived CDR1 and CDR2 are MNHNY and SVGAGI (reference sequence). Trimming took off 3 bases at V and 8 bases at J, with 10 bases between the two ends. The CDR3 runs 12 residues. The CDR3 sequence is CASSYSTGEAFF. Written as DNA, the CDR3 is TGTGCCAGCAGTTATTCGACGGGGGAAGCTTTCTTT.

The CDR3 DNA follows: TGTGCCAGCAGCGTAGCTACGGGAGCAGGCCCCTACGAGCAGTACTTC. This codes for CASSVATGAGPYEQYF. The gene calls are TRBV9 and TRBJ2-7; TRBD2 is a possible D gene (6 bases). The germline V and J ends were trimmed by 0 bases and 2 bases, with 15 bases remaining between them. Per the germline V gene, CDR1 is SGDLS and CDR2 is YYNGEE. The CDR3 has 16 residues.

V and J are TRBV6-5 and TRBJ2-3; weak D call: TRBD1 (6 bases). V dropped 0 bases and J dropped 4 bases, with 11 bases sitting between them. The V gene's germline CDR1 is MNHEY and CDR2 SVGAGI. This CDR3 has 15 amino acids. Written as DNA, the CDR3 is TGTGCCAGCAGTTACTCAGAGGGGGTAGCAGATACGCAGTATTTT. It specifies CASSYSEGVADTQYF.

The V gene is TRBV4-1, the J gene TRBJ2-7; 15 bases agree with TRBD2. Per the germline V gene, CDR1 is MGHRA and CDR2 is YSYEKL. With V trimmed by 3 bases and J by 0 bases, 12 bases remained unmatched. This CDR3 has 20 amino acids. The CDR3: CASSHPQGLAGGKSSYEQYF. CDR3 coding DNA: TGCGCCAGCAGCCACCCCCAGGGACTAGCGGGAGGAAAAAGCTCCTACGAGCAGTACTTC.

The chain combines TRBV11-2 with TRBJ2-3, with 8 bases aligning to TRBD2. With 5 bases clipped from V and 1 base from J, the junction kept 5 bases outside the gene matches. This CDR3 has 15 amino acids. Germline CDR1 and CDR2: SGHAT and FQNNGV. The CDR3 bases are TGTGCCAGCAGCCCTCGGGAGGGCCGCACAGATACGCAGTATTTT. Protein: CASSPREGRTDTQYF.

The chain is built from TRBV25-1 and TRBJ1-2; TRBD1 matches at 8 bases. Losses at the gene ends were 5 bases for V and 1 base for J; bases not matched to a gene: 3. The CDR3 consists of 14 residues. The germline gives CDR1 MGHDK, CDR2 SYGVNS. The CDR3 nucleotides are TGTGCCAGCAGTCCGGGACAGGTTAACTATGGCTACACCTTC. This gives the protein CASSPGQVNYGYTF.

The rearrangement joins TRBV5-8 to TRBJ1-2, with D possibly being TRBD1 (5 bases). CDR1 and CDR2 (germline): SGHTS, YDEGEE. This CDR3 spans 15 amino acids. Trimming took 0 bases from V and 0 from J, leaving 9 bases between them. The CDR3 protein is CASSLVGRANYGYTF. The CDR3 region has the DNA TGTGCCAGCAGCTTGGTTGGCAGGGCTAACTATGGCTACACCTTC.

Concerning this clone itself: This same CDR3 is encoded by further DNA sequences in the sample. The chain has TRBV5-4 and TRBJ1-2; tentatively, D is TRBD1 (6 bases). Germline lookup yields CDR1 SGHNT and CDR2 YYREEE (reference sequence). The CDR3 is made up of 14 amino acids. The V gene lost 2 bases and the J gene lost 5 bases, with 13 bases spanning the gap. DNA for the CDR3: TGTGCCAGCAGCTTAGGTGACAGGAGGTATGGCTACACCTTC. Encoded protein: CASSLGDRRYGYTF.

This clone was recorded a few times. V gene TRBV18 combines with J gene TRBJ1-2; 8 bases agree with TRBD1. The CDR3 runs 16 residues. Germline V gives CDR1 KGHSH, CDR2 LQKENI. After removal of 2 bases from V and 5 bases from J, the junction contained 10 bases not matched to a gene. CDR3 loop: CASSPGGTGSDYGYTF. The CDR3 DNA is TGTGCCAGCTCACCAGGGGGGACAGGCTCGGATTATGGCTACACCTTC.